This passage covers 25 T cell receptor beta chains from one sample sequenced in a study of a mutant IDH1 vaccine in newly diagnosed glioma. The table came from immunoSEQ multiplex PCR; TCRdb's copy has only in-frame clones and leaves some out. The data contain around 60,000 clones, 81% of them seen just once; the ten biggest clones take up roughly 5%. Antigens of these TCRs are unknown. Regarding time point: week 35, safety follow-up. One vaccine dose held 300 ug of mutant IDH1 20-mer peptide and came with topical imiquimod. Sequenced here: PBMCs, sampled from a glioma patient whose treatment included an IDH1 peptide vaccine. All receptors come from a man aged 35-49 years with glioma.

This sequence joins TRBV7-2 and TRBJ2-7; the D is unclear. V was shortened by 2 bases and J by 0 bases, with 5 bases between the two germline ends. The CDR3 contains 13 residues. The V gene's germline CDR1 is SGHTA and CDR2 FQGNSA. CDR3 loop: CASSLKFSYEQYF. The CDR3 DNA is TGTGCCAGCAGCTTAAAGTTCTCCTACGAGCAGTACTTC. The full variable domain, in which reference TRBV7-2 and TRBJ2-7 provide the parts outside the CDR3, is GAGVSQSPSNKVTEKGKDVELRCDPISGHTALYWYRQSLGQGLEFLIYFQGNSAPDKSGLPSDRFSAERTGGSVSTLTIQRTQQEDSAVYLCASSLKFSYEQYFGPGTRLTVT.

The gene calls are TRBV4-2 and TRBJ1-6; 7 bases line up with TRBD1. CDR1 and CDR2 from the germline V gene are LGHNA and YNFKEQ. V lost 0 bases to trimming and J lost 6 bases; unmatched junction nucleotides: 8. The CDR3 consists of 17 residues. The CDR3 coding sequence is TGTGCCAGCAGCCAAGATAGGCAGGGGGGCGTTAATTCACCCCTCCACTTT. Its translation is CASSQDRQGGVNSPLHF.

V is TRBV29-1 and J is TRBJ2-5, with 7 bases identical to TRBD2. This CDR3 region has 11 residues. The J segment lost 7 bases and the V segment lost 6 bases, leaving 5 bases of the junction unmatched. Germline CDR1 SQVTM, CDR2 ANQGSEA. The CDR3 DNA follows: TGCAGCGTGCGGGGGTTTGGGACCCAGTACTTC. It encodes CSVRGFGTQYF.

The chain recombines TRBV6-5 with TRBJ2-3, with TRBD2 matching 8 bases. V lost 0 bases to trimming and J lost 11 bases; unmatched junction nucleotides: 7. The germline V gene encodes CDR1 MNHEY and CDR2 SVGAGI. The CDR3 extends over 14 amino acids. The CDR3 DNA reads TGTGCCAGCAGTTACTCGGCCAGCGGGAGAGGGCAGTATTTT. Protein product: CASSYSASGRGQYF.

This clone was counted between two and nine times. V and J are TRBV18 and TRBJ1-1; no clear D. Germline CDR1 and CDR2: KGHSH and LQKENI. Trimming took off 2 bases at V and 0 bases at J, with 10 bases between the two ends. There are 15 residues in the CDR3. The CDR3 DNA is TGTGCCAGCTCACCAGGGCTCCTCATGAACACTGAAGCTTTCTTT. This encodes CASSPGLLMNTEAFF.

The chain joins TRBV27 to TRBJ2-7; 7 nucleotides match TRBD2. Trimming at V came to 8 bases and at J to 3 bases, leaving 4 bases not matched to a gene. CDR3 length equals 12 residues. Per germline, CDR1 MNHEY and CDR2 SMNVEV (reference sequence). In DNA, the CDR3 is TGTGCCAGCCGGGGGGATCACTACGAGCAGTACTTC. Its protein is CASRGDHYEQYF.

This chain joins TRBV1 and TRBJ2-2; the table's TRBD2 call for D was not verified on the DNA. TRBV1 has pseudogene status. The length of the CDR3 is 18 residues. The CDR3 DNA reads as TGCACCAGCAGCCAAGATCGATTGGCGGGGGGCGACACCGGGGAGCTGTTTTTT. It yields the protein CTSSQDRLAGGDTGELFF.

The rearrangement uses TRBV4-3 and TRBJ2-5; tentatively, D is TRBD1 (6 bases). V dropped 0 bases and J dropped 5 bases, with 19 bases sitting between them. The CDR3 is 17 residues long. Germline CDR1 reads LGHNA; CDR2 reads YSLEER. CDR3 in amino acids: CASSQDPGEGQGETQYF. The CDR3 DNA reads TGCGCCAGCAGCCAAGACCCCGGGGAAGGTCAGGGGGAGACCCAGTACTTC.

V is TRBV4-3 and J is TRBJ1-2; D might be TRBD1 (5 bases). The CDR3 runs 15 residues. V was trimmed by 1 base and J by 7 bases, leaving 16 bases between them. Germline values: CDR1 LGHNA, CDR2 YSLEER. CDR3 DNA: TGCGCCAGCAGCCAAGGGGGCAGGGTGTCGGGTGGCTACACCTTC. This translates into CASSQGGRVSGGYTF.

As to this clone: A junction end diverges from the germline sequence, so it may reflect a read error. The chain carries TRBV11-2 and TRBJ2-3, with 9 bases fitting TRBD1. Per the germline V gene, CDR1 is SGHAT and CDR2 is FQNNGV. The CDR3 covers 13 residues. The CDR3: CASSLDRGQGRRF. CDR3 in DNA: TGTGCCAGCAGCTTAGATCGAGGACAGGGGCGCCGTTTT. The variable domain in full, with the rest retrieved from reference TRBV11-2 and TRBJ2-3, is EAGVAQSPRYKIIEKRQSVAFWCNPISGHATLYWYQQILGQGPKLLIQFQNNGVVDDSQLPKDRFSAERLKGVDSTLKIQPAKLEDSAVYLCASSLDRGQGRRFGPGTRLTVL.

The rearrangement uses TRBV10-3 and TRBJ1-1, with a weak D call TRBD1 (6 bases). Germline assignment: CDR1 ENHRY and CDR2 SYGVKD. Trimming left V 0 bases short and J 4 bases short, with 12 bases between. The length of the CDR3 is 15 residues. The CDR3 spells CAISESTGPATEAFF. The DNA of the CDR3 is TGTGCCATCAGTGAGTCGACAGGTCCCGCCACTGAAGCTTTCTTT.

The chain uses TRBV7-6 and TRBJ1-6; TRBD1 might be the D (5 bases). V lost 5 bases, J lost 6 bases, and 17 bases lay in between. The CDR3 consists of 16 residues. The germline CDR1 and CDR2 sequences are SGHVS and FNYEAQ. CDR3 DNA sequence: TGTGCCAGCAGCCCCGCCGCGGGACTGACTAATTCACCCCTCCACTTT. Its translation: CASSPAAGLTNSPLHF.

This sequence joins TRBV7-2 and TRBJ1-1; D possibly corresponds to TRBD1 (6 bases). V lost 2 bases and J 5 bases, leaving 12 bases between the germline ends. Germline V CDR1 and CDR2: SGHTA, FQGNSA. This CDR3 region has 14 residues. Here the CDR3 DNA reads TGTGCCAGCAGCTTAAAGGCAGGGGTGACTGAAGCTTTCTTT. Its protein product is CASSLKAGVTEAFF.

The rearrangement links TRBV5-1 to TRBJ1-2; D gene ambiguous. The germline V and J ends were trimmed by 4 bases and 3 bases, with 13 bases remaining between them. The CDR3 is made up of 14 amino acids. CDR1 and CDR2 from the germline V gene are SGHRS and YFSETQ. This CDR3 reads CASSLAGSDYGYTF. DNA for the CDR3: TGCGCCAGCAGCCTGGCTGGCAGCGACTATGGCTACACCTTC.

The chain couples TRBV27 to TRBJ1-2, with a weak D call TRBD1 (6 bases). The CDR3 loop spans 16 amino acids. Trimming removed 6 bases from V and 8 bases from J, with 25 bases in between. Germline values: CDR1 MNHEY, CDR2 SMNVEV (reference sequence). The CDR3, as DNA: TGTGCCAGCAGGCCCCAGCCTGGGGGGCGCGGGGGGGGCTACACCTTC. Its protein product is CASRPQPGGRGGGYTF.

The chain couples TRBV7-2 to TRBJ2-3; TRBD2 might be the D (5 bases). From germline, CDR1 is SGHTA and CDR2 FQGNSA. The CDR3 totals 16 residues. The V end lost 1 base, the J end lost 1 base, and 12 bases lay between the germline ends. This chain's CDR3 is CASSLDPAAGTDTQYF. As DNA, the CDR3 is TGTGCCAGCAGCTTAGACCCAGCGGCAGGCACAGATACGCAGTATTTT.

CDR3 in DNA: TGTGCCAGCAGCGAGGCCTACGAGCAGTACTTC. Translation gives CASSEAYEQYF. The chain couples TRBV7-8 to TRBJ2-7; D remains ambiguous. This CDR3 has 11 residues. The V end lost 5 bases, the J end lost 2 bases, and 4 bases lay between the germline ends. Germline CDR1 SGHVS, CDR2 FQNEAQ.

The gene calls are TRBV19 and TRBJ2-7; no clear D. CDR1 and CDR2 (germline): LNHDA, SQIVND (reference sequence). This CDR3 spans 15 amino acids. V dropped 3 bases and J dropped 0 bases, with 12 bases sitting between them. The CDR3 sequence: CASSIPPISSYEQYF. Here the CDR3 DNA reads TGTGCCAGTAGTATCCCCCCCATAAGCTCCTACGAGCAGTACTTC.

This chain uses TRBV9 with TRBJ2-2; 10 bases are a match to TRBD2. Germline CDR1 and CDR2: SGDLS and YYNGEE. The CDR3 covers 15 residues. Trimming at V came to 3 bases and at J to 7 bases, leaving 6 bases not matched to a gene. CDR3 sequence reads: CASSAEAGGIGELFF. The DNA of the CDR3 is TGTGCCAGCAGCGCGGAAGCGGGAGGGATCGGGGAGCTGTTTTTT.

This chain joins TRBV9 and TRBJ1-6, with TRBD1 identical over 7 bases. Germline V gene sequence: CDR1 SGDLS, CDR2 YYNGEE. The CDR3 totals 15 residues. The V segment lost 4 bases and the J segment 6 bases; nucleotides outside the gene matches: 7. CDR3 in amino acids: CASSPRQGGNSPLHF. The DNA of the CDR3 is TGTGCCAGCAGCCCCCGACAGGGAGGTAATTCACCCCTCCACTTT.

The chain recombines TRBV25-1 with TRBJ2-5, with D maybe TRBD1 (6 bases). Looked up from germline, CDR1 is MGHDK and CDR2 is SYGVNS. Trimming removed 6 bases at V and 11 bases at J, with 19 bases between. The CDR3 runs 13 residues. The CDR3 is CASRQGPTMEQYF. The CDR3 DNA reads as TGTGCCAGCAGACAGGGACCTACGATGGAGCAGTACTTC.

The chain recombines TRBV7-6 with TRBJ1-3, with D perhaps matching TRBD1 (5 bases). The V and J ends lost 4 bases and 2 bases respectively, with 15 bases between them. CDR1 and CDR2 from the germline V gene are SGHVS and FNYEAQ. The CDR3 sequence is 16 residues long. The CDR3 DNA is TGTGCCAGCAGCTCAGAGGGCAGGGTCGCTGGAAACACCATATATTTT. Translating it yields CASSSEGRVAGNTIYF.

This clone was seen more than once but under ten times. The chain joins TRBV7-2 to TRBJ1-5, with unresolved D. The V end lost 1 base, the J end lost 4 bases, and 5 bases lay between the germline ends. This CDR3 contains 13 residues. Germline values: CDR1 SGHTA, CDR2 FQGNSA. CDR3 nucleotide sequence: TGTGCCAGCAGCTTAGGGGTAAATCAGCCCCAGCATTTT. It encodes CASSLGVNQPQHF.

This clone has just one count. The V call is TRBV9, the J call TRBJ2-5; 8 bases map to TRBD1. Per the germline V gene, CDR1 is SGDLS and CDR2 is YYNGEE. The V segment lost 0 bases and the J segment 7 bases; nucleotides outside the gene matches: 5. There are 14 residues in the CDR3. The CDR3, as DNA: TGTGCCAGCAGCGTAGCGGCAGGGGGCTCGACCCAGTACTTC. Encoded protein: CASSVAAGGSTQYF. The variable domain in full, completed from reference TRBV9 and TRBJ2-5, reads DSGVTQTPKHLITATGQRVTLRCSPRSGDLSVYWYQQSLDQGLQFLIQYYNGEERAKGNILERFSAQQFPDLHSELNLSSLELGDSALYFCASSVAAGGSTQYFGPGTRLLVL.

The chain is built from TRBV6-1 and TRBJ2-2; 8 bases match TRBD2. V was clipped by 6 bases and J by 6 bases; unmatched bases: 3. Germline CDR1 and CDR2: MNHNS and SASEGT. CDR3 size: 13 residues. The CDR3 bases are TGTGCCAGCAGGGGACTAGGAGCCGGGGAGCTGTTTTTT. It is translated as CASRGLGAGELFF.